The 27 T cell receptor beta chains given below trace back to one sample, sequenced in a study of identical twins. TCRdb reprocessed the 5' RACE reads with MiXCR, giving one entry per CDR3 protein. The repertoire has around 670,000 distinct CDR3 sequences, roughly 6% of them found once; the top ten carry 1.5% to 2%. Sequencing used naive T cells sorted from blood. These receptors all come from a man younger than 30 in good health.

This clonotype was picked up a small number of times. The chain employs TRBV5-1 and TRBJ1-1, with D possibly being TRBD1 (6 bases). Trimming took off 0 bases at V and 6 bases at J, with 12 bases between the two ends. The CDR3 sequence is 14 residues long. Germline CDR1 is SGHRS and CDR2 is YFSETQ. The CDR3 is CASSLDRAVAEAFF. The CDR3 DNA is TGCGCCAGCAGCTTGGACAGGGCAGTCGCTGAAGCTTTCTTT.

This clonotype was counted many times. This chain joins TRBV29-1 and TRBJ2-5; D is perhaps TRBD2 (5 bases). The V gene lost 6 bases and the J gene lost 0 bases, with 8 bases spanning the gap. Germline CDR1 reads SQVTM; CDR2 reads ANQGSEA. The CDR3 totals 12 residues. The CDR3 sequence: CSVRAYQETQYF. The CDR3 nucleotides are TGCAGCGTGAGGGCGTACCAAGAGACCCAGTACTTC.

The table lists this clonotype with many counts. The junction and the germline gene differ at one end; a read error may be behind it. V usage is TRBV20-1 and J usage is TRBJ2-3; 7 bases are shared with TRBD2. The germline CDR1 and CDR2 sequences are DFQATT and SNEGSKA (reference sequence). The CDR3 is 13 residues long. CDR3 sequence reads: CSARATSTDTQYF. The CDR3 DNA is TGCAGTGCTAGGGCGACTAGCACCGATACGCAGTATTTT.

Only a few counts were recorded for this clonotype. This chain links TRBV6-2 or TRBV6-3 with TRBJ2-2; no firm D call. Germline CDR1 reads MNHEY; CDR2 reads SVGEGT. V was trimmed by 0 bases and J by 0 bases, leaving 11 bases between them. The CDR3 totals 17 residues. The CDR3 protein is CASSYSVLQTNTGELFF. The CDR3 DNA reads TGTGCCAGCAGTTACTCCGTTTTACAAACGAACACCGGGGAGCTGTTTTTT.

The gene calls are TRBV11-1 and TRBJ2-4, with 9 bases fitting TRBD1. The germline V gene encodes CDR1 SGHAT and CDR2 FQDESV (reference sequence). V gave up 0 bases and J gave up 3 bases; unmatched junction bases: 9. CDR3 length: 18 residues. This CDR3 is CASSLAGTGWLSKNIQYF. The CDR3 bases are TGTGCCAGCAGCTTAGCCGGGACAGGGTGGCTGAGCAAAAACATTCAGTACTTC.

The V call is TRBV20-1, the J call TRBJ2-1; TRBD2 matches at 10 bases. The CDR3 has 15 amino acids. The germline V gene has CDR1 DFQATT and CDR2 SNEGSKA (reference sequence). V shed 0 bases, J shed 8 bases, and the junction held 7 bases outside the gene matches. The CDR3 loop is CSARDRLAGEDEQFF. The CDR3 nucleotides are TGCAGTGCTAGAGATCGACTAGCGGGTGAAGATGAGCAGTTCTTC.

V and J are TRBV9 and TRBJ2-4; 9 bases agree with TRBD2. Germline CDR1 SGDLS, CDR2 YYNGEE. V lost 0 bases and J lost 5; bases outside the gene matches: 15. The CDR3 totals 19 residues. Here the CDR3 reads CASSVESSMAGGPENIQYF. Here the CDR3 DNA reads TGTGCCAGCAGCGTAGAAAGTAGTATGGCGGGAGGGCCCGAAAACATTCAGTACTTC.

The gene calls are TRBV7-8 and TRBJ1-3; no reliable D call. CDR1 and CDR2 from the germline V gene are SGHVS and FQNEAQ. V gave up 5 bases and J gave up 4 bases, with 15 bases separating them. The CDR3 runs 15 residues. DNA for the CDR3: TGTGCCAGCAGCCAACTAAGGGAAGTCGGAAACACCATATATTTT. Protein sequence: CASSQLREVGNTIYF.

The J gene is TRBJ2-2, the V gene TRBV12-3 or TRBV12-4; maybe TRBD1 (5 bases). Trimming took 5 bases from V and 1 from J, leaving 11 bases between them. This CDR3 has 15 amino acids. The CDR3 loop reads CASSPKTENTGELFF. CDR3 sequence (DNA): TGTGCCAGCAGTCCAAAGACAGAGAACACCGGGGAGCTGTTTTTT.

This clonotype was recorded a few times. The J gene is TRBJ2-7, the V gene TRBV9; D call uncertain. V lost 4 bases and J lost 5, with 7 bases in between. CDR1 and CDR2 (germline): SGDLS, YYNGEE. The CDR3 loop spans 11 amino acids. DNA for the CDR3: TGTGCCAGCAGCCCGACGGACGAGCAGTACGTC. This gives the protein CASSPTDEQYV.

The chain employs TRBV18 and TRBJ2-2; 8 bases match TRBD1. J was trimmed by 5 bases and V by 8 bases; bases with no gene match: 7. This CDR3 contains 14 residues. Germline V gene data show CDR1 as KGHSH and CDR2 as LQKENI. The chain's CDR3 is CASQQNRGTGELFF. CDR3 in DNA: TGTGCCAGCCAACAAAACAGGGGGACCGGGGAGCTGTTTTTT.

This clonotype came up many times. The chain links TRBV4-1 to TRBJ2-1, with TRBD2 matching over 9 bases. This CDR3 has 17 amino acids. The trim removed 2 bases at V and 7 bases at J, leaving 12 bases unmatched. Germline V gene lookup returns CDR1 MGHRA and CDR2 YSYEKL. CDR3 nucleotide sequence: TGCGCCAGCAGCCAACCTTATAGCGGGAGTTCCCGGAATGAGCAGTTCTTC. Its translation is CASSQPYSGSSRNEQFF.

This clonotype was seen more than once but under ten times. The chain joins TRBV5-1 to TRBJ2-3; 11 nucleotides match TRBD2. This CDR3 comprises 16 residues. Unmatched junction bases numbered 1, after V lost 0 bases and J lost 1 base. Germline V lookup: CDR1 SGHRS, CDR2 YFSETQ. CDR3 loop: CASSLATSGGTDTQYF. The CDR3 DNA reads as TGCGCCAGCAGCTTGGCGACTAGCGGGGGCACAGATACGCAGTATTTT.

The chain uses TRBV2 and TRBJ2-1, with D unresolved. The CDR3 covers 13 residues. CDR1 and CDR2 (germline): SNHLY, FYNNEI. V was cut by 10 bases and J by 1 base, with 11 bases left in between. For the CDR3, the DNA is TGTGCCAACCACGGTCTTTCCTACAATGAGCAGTTCTTC. Translated: CANHGLSYNEQFF.

This chain joins TRBV20-1 and TRBJ2-7, with 8 bases lining up with TRBD2. J was trimmed by 3 bases and V by 7 bases; bases with no gene match: 11. Germline V gene sequence: CDR1 DFQATT, CDR2 SNEGSKA (reference sequence). This CDR3 comprises 14 residues. This chain's CDR3 is CSGRTGTRHYEQYF. CDR3 bases: TGCAGTGGTCGAACCGGGACTAGACACTACGAGCAGTACTTC.

This clonotype was seen at least ten times. This rearrangement joins TRBV12-3 or TRBV12-4 to TRBJ2-1; D ambiguous. The CDR3 spans 14 residues. V shed 0 bases and J shed 0 bases, with 3 bases lying between them. The CDR3 sequence is CASSLAGSYNEQFF. CDR3 sequence (DNA): TGTGCCAGCAGTTTAGCGGGCTCCTACAATGAGCAGTTCTTC.

This clonotype was detected a few times. The J gene is TRBJ2-1, the V gene TRBV24-1; the match to TRBD2 covers 13 bases. V lost 2 bases and J lost 4; bases outside the gene matches: 4. Germline V gene data show CDR1 as KGHDR and CDR2 as SFDVKD. There are 17 residues in the CDR3. The CDR3 region has the DNA TGTGCCACCAGTGATTCCGGGACTAGCGGGATTTACAATGAGCAGTTCTTC. This translates into CATSDSGTSGIYNEQFF.

This clonotype was counted ten times or more. The gene calls are TRBV2 and TRBJ2-3, with 10 bases identical to TRBD2. CDR1 is SNHLY and CDR2 is FYNNEI in the germline V gene. V dropped 5 bases and J dropped 6; count of bases not matched to a gene: 5. This CDR3 is built from 14 residues. The CDR3 region has the DNA TGTGCCAGCAGTACCGGGACTAGCGACGATACGCAGTATTTT. This gives the protein CASSTGTSDDTQYF.

This clonotype has at least ten counts. The chain joins TRBV29-1 to TRBJ1-2; 8 bases match TRBD1. Germline loops: CDR1 SQVTM, CDR2 ANQGSEA. This CDR3 comprises 17 residues. V shed 4 bases, J shed 3 bases, and the junction held 16 bases outside the gene matches. The CDR3 sequence: CSVVSGQGAQSYYGYTF. CDR3 coding DNA: TGCAGCGTTGTCTCGGGTCAGGGGGCGCAAAGTTACTATGGCTACACCTTC.

The chain links TRBV2 to TRBJ1-2; D may be TRBD1 (6 bases). CDR1 and CDR2 (germline): SNHLY, FYNNEI. The CDR3 extends over 15 amino acids. Trimming left V 4 bases short and J 1 base short, with 13 bases between. This CDR3 reads CASSARGGLNYGYTF. In nucleotides, the CDR3 is TGTGCCAGCAGTGCAAGAGGGGGTCTTAACTATGGCTACACCTTC. The whole variable domain, filled in from reference TRBV2 and TRBJ1-2, reads EPEVTQTPSHQVTQMGQEVILRCVPISNHLYFYWYRQILGQKVEFLVSFYNNEISEKSEIFDDQFSVERPDGSNFTLKIRSTKLEDSAMYFCASSARGGLNYGYTFGSGTRLTVV.

As to this clonotype: This may be a read error: a much more frequent sequence differs by one nucleotide. The rearrangement links TRBV5-1 to TRBJ2-5, with D possibly TRBD1 on 6 matching bases. The CDR3 runs to 14 residues. CDR1 is SGHRS and CDR2 is YFSETQ in the germline V gene. V was pared by 3 bases and J by 5 bases, with 14 bases between. Here the CDR3 DNA reads TGCGCCAGCAGCTGGACAGCCCAACATGAGACCCAGTACTTC. Translation: CASSWTAQHETQYF.

This clonotype was seen at least ten times. The V gene is TRBV15, the J gene TRBJ2-1, with D uncertain. The CDR3 has 16 amino acids. V lost 0 bases and J 3 bases, leaving 12 bases between the germline ends. Germline V lookup: CDR1 LNHNV, CDR2 YYDKDF (reference sequence). The CDR3 DNA reads TGTGCCACCAGCAGAGATGGGGTGCGACACTACAATGAGCAGTTCTTC. It yields the protein CATSRDGVRHYNEQFF.

The genes are TRBV29-1 and TRBJ1-1, with a tentative D call TRBD1 (6 bases). The CDR3 covers 13 residues. Germline V gene lookup returns CDR1 SQVTM and CDR2 ANQGSEA. Trimming cost V 3 bases and J 4 bases, with 12 bases left between them. CDR3 in DNA: TGCAGCGTTGAGGGGGGCACGGGCACTGAAGCTTTCTTT. Its protein product is CSVEGGTGTEAFF.

There are many counts of this clonotype. This chain uses TRBV12-3 or TRBV12-4 with TRBJ2-3, with D perhaps matching TRBD2 (5 bases). There are 12 residues in the CDR3. Between the trimmed V and J ends, which lost 3 bases and 7 bases, there was a span of 8 bases. The CDR3 sequence is CASSLEAHTQYF. The DNA of the CDR3 is TGTGCCAGCAGTTTGGAGGCGCATACGCAGTATTTT.

This clonotype was recorded at least ten times. The rearrangement joins TRBV20-1 to TRBJ2-1; TRBD1 agrees at 8 bases. The junction had 5 bases not matched to a gene; V was cut back by 0 bases and J by 7 bases. Per germline, CDR1 DFQATT and CDR2 SNEGSKA (reference sequence). The CDR3 extends over 14 amino acids. The CDR3, as DNA: TGCAGTGCTAGAGACGGGACAGGTTTTAATGAGCAGTTCTTC. Protein product: CSARDGTGFNEQFF.

This clonotype has a handful of counts. The V and J genes are TRBV10-3 and TRBJ2-1; a weak D match, TRBD1 (6 bases). Trimming stripped 6 bases from V and 9 bases from J, with 12 bases between. Per germline, CDR1 ENHRY and CDR2 SYGVKD. The CDR3 consists of 12 residues. CDR3 sequence reads: CAISIQGGEQFF. DNA of the CDR3: TGTGCCATCAGCATCCAAGGGGGTGAGCAGTTCTTC.

V and J are TRBV6-1 and TRBJ2-7, with 10 bases identical to TRBD2. The CDR3 is 15 amino acids. Germline V lookup: CDR1 MNHNS, CDR2 SASEGT. Germline trimming cut 8 bases from V and 5 bases from J; bases unmatched to any gene: 12. CDR3 region: CASAGILAGVDEQYF. The CDR3 region has the DNA TGTGCCAGCGCCGGGATCCTAGCGGGAGTTGACGAGCAGTACTTC.